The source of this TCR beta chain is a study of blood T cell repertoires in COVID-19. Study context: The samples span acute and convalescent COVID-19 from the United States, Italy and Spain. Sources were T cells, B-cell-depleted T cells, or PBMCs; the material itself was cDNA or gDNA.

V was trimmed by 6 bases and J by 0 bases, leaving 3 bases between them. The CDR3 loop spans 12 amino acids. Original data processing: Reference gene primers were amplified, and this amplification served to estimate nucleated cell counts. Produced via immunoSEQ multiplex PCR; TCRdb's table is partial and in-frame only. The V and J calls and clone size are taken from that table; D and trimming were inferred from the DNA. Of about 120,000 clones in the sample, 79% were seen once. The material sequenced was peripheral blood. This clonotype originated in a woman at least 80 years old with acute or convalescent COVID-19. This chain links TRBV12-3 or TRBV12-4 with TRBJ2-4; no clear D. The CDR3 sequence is CASSIAKNIQYF. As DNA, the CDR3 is TGTGCCAGCAGCATAGCCAAAAACATTCAGTACTTC.